This T cell receptor (beta chain) was profiled in a study of technical replicates of blood from a handful of donors. Method: immunoSEQ multiplex PCR; TCRdb's copy keeps in-frame clones and lacks some. The sample records under 85,000 clones, almost 98% being singletons. Sample: T cells isolated from PBMCs. The sequence was collected from a human donor in good health.

CDR3 DNA sequence: TGTGCCAGCAGCTTTATCGATACGCAGTATTTT. It encodes CASSFIDTQYF. The rearrangement uses TRBV11-2 and TRBJ2-3, with D uncertain. Trimming took 3 bases from V and 6 from J, leaving 4 bases between them. Germline assignment: CDR1 SGHAT and CDR2 FQNNGV. The length of the CDR3 is 11 residues.